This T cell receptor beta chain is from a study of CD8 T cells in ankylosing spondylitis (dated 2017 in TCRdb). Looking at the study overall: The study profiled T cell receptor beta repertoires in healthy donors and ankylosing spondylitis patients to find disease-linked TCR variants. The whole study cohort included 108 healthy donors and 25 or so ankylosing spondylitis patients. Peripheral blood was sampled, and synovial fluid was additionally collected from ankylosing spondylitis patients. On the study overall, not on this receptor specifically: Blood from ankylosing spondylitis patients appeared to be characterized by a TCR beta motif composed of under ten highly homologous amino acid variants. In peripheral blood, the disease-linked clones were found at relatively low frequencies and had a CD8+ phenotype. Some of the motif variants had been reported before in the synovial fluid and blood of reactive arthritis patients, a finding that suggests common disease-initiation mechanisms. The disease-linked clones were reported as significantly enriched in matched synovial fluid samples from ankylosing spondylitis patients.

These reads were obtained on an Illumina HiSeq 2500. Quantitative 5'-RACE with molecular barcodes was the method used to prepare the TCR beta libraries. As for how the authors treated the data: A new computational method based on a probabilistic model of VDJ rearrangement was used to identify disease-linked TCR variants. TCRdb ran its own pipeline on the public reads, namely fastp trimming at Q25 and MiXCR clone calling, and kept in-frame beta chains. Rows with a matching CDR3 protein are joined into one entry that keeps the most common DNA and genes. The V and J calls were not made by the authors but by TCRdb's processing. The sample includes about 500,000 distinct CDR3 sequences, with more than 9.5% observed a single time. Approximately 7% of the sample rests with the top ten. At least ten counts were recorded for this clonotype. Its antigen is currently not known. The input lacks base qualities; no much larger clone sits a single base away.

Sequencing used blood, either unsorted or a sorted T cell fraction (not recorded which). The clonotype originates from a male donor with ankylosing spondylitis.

The CDR3 loop reads CATSGGDGYTF. The sequenced DNA is TGTGCCACCAGTGGAGGGGATGGCTACACCTTC. The V gene is TRBV24-1 and the J gene is TRBJ1-2; TRBD1 could be the D gene, as 5 bases match. V and J are truncated by 5 bases and 6 bases respectively, leaving an intervening sequence of 6 bases. The CDR1 and CDR2 encoded by the germline V gene are KGHDR and SFDVKD. From cysteine to phenylalanine, the CDR3 is 11 amino acids long. Of all the DNA, just the CDR3 is kept, 33 bases in frame from base 1.